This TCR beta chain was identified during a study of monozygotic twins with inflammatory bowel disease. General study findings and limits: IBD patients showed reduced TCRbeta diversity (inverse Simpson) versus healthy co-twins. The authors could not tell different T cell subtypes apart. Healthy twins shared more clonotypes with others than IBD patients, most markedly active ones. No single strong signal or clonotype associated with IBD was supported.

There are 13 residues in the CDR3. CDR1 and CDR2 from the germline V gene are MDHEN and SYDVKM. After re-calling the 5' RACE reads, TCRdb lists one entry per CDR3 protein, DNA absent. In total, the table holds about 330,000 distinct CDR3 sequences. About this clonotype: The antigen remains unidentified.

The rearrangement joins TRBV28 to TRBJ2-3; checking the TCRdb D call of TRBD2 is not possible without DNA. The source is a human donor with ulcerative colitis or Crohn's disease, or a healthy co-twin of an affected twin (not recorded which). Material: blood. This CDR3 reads CASSPQRDFTQYF.